Listed below are T cell receptor beta chains from one sample, sequenced in a study of blood T cell repertoires in COVID-19. Data came from immunoSEQ multiplex PCR; TCRdb stores just in-frame clones and leaves some out. The sample lists about 280,000 clones; approximately 88% were seen once. The sequenced material came from peripheral blood. The receptor source for this set is a woman in her forties who had recovered from COVID-19. CDR3s include the opening cysteine and the closing phenylalanine or tryptophan. The D gene is left open where the match is weak. A clone size is listed for some rows: how often the clone was seen (once, few, many), or a class if it is expanded.

j_call d_call v_call clone_size cdr3_aa cdr3_nt
TRBJ2-5 - TRBV5-1 - CASSATGTRQETQYF TGCGCCAGCAGCGCCACCGGGACACGTCAAGAGACCCAGTACTTC
TRBJ2-2 TRBD2 TRBV7-3 - CASSPSGTGELFF TGTGCCAGCAGCCCTAGCGGCACCGGGGAGCTGTTTTTT
TRBJ1-2 TRBD1 TRBV19 - CASSMRGQGGYTF TGTGCCAGTAGTATGAGGGGGCAGGGTGGCTACACCTTC
TRBJ2-2 - TRBV19 - CASGGLSGRGTGELFF TGTGCCAGTGGTGGGCTTAGCGGTAGGGGAACCGGGGAGCTGTTTTTT
TRBJ2-1 TRBD2 TRBV3-1/TRBV3-2 - CASSQQGLASKEQFF TGTGCCAGCAGCCAGCAGGGACTAGCGAGTAAAGAGCAGTTCTTC
TRBJ1-6 TRBD1 TRBV5-1 - CASSLGPTGEANSPLHF TGCGCCAGCAGCTTGGGTCCGACAGGGGAGGCAAATTCACCCCTCCACTTT
TRBJ2-1 TRBD2 TRBV18 - CASSPNREGGKVYNEQFF TGTGCCAGCTCACCGAACCGGGAGGGCGGCAAGGTCTACAATGAGCAGTTCTTC
TRBJ2-5 - TRBV27 - CASSLSTAGQETQYF TGTGCCAGCAGTTTATCGACGGCAGGACAAGAGACCCAGTACTTC
TRBJ1-1 - TRBV12-3/TRBV12-4 - CASSFDSAAEAFF TGTGCCAGCAGTTTTGACAGCGCCGCTGAAGCTTTCTTT
TRBJ1-6 - TRBV30 - CALTASYNSPLHF TGTGCCTTGACAGCCTCCTATAATTCACCCCTCCACTTT
TRBJ2-5 - TRBV5-1 - CASSLVGAEETQYF TGCGCCAGCAGCTTGGTGGGGGCCGAAGAGACCCAGTACTTC
TRBJ2-1 - TRBV10-3 - CATTPRASYSYNEQFF TGTGCCACTACCCCCAGGGCCAGCTACTCCTACAATGAGCAGTTCTTC
TRBJ1-5 TRBD1 TRBV6-4 - CASKTGGGNQPQHF TGTGCCAGCAAAACAGGGGGTGGCAATCAGCCCCAGCATTTT
TRBJ1-2 - TRBV28 - CASSSSVGAWDYGYTF TGTGCCAGCAGTAGCTCAGTAGGGGCTTGGGACTATGGCTACACCTTC
TRBJ1-1 - TRBV5-1 - CASSLAHGDKRNTEAFF TGCGCCAGCAGCTTGGCCCACGGGGACAAGAGGAACACTGAAGCTTTCTTT
TRBJ2-7 - TRBV2 - CASRAEGPYEQYF TGTGCCAGCAGGGCCGAGGGCCCCTACGAGCAGTACTTC
TRBJ2-7 TRBD1 TRBV4-1 - CASSQATGWDEQYF TGCGCCAGCAGCCAAGCGACAGGGTGGGACGAGCAGTACTTC
TRBJ2-1 TRBD2 TRBV28 once CASSSSEAGGRYEQFF TGTGCCAGCAGTTCATCGGAAGCGGGAGGGAGGTATGAGCAGTTCTTC
TRBJ2-3 - TRBV5-1 - CASSLAQSTDTQYF TGCGCCAGCAGCTTGGCCCAGTCCACAGATACGCAGTATTTT
TRBJ2-7 TRBD1 TRBV18 - CASSPPGQASYEQYF TGTGCCAGCTCACCCCCTGGACAGGCCTCCTACGAGCAGTACTTC
TRBJ2-1 TRBD1 TRBV5-1 - CASSRTGDNEQFF TGCGCCAGCAGCCGGACAGGGGACAATGAGCAGTTCTTC
TRBJ2-1 TRBD1 TRBV7-3 once CASSKGAGLTYNEQFF TGTGCCAGCAGCAAGGGGGCAGGTTTGACGTACAATGAGCAGTTCTTC
TRBJ1-5 - TRBV27 - CASSLSDSKNQPQHF TGTGCCAGCAGTTTATCGGACAGTAAAAATCAGCCCCAGCATTTT
TRBJ1-1 - TRBV5-6 - CASSLEQVNTEAFF TGTGCCAGCAGCTTGGAACAGGTAAACACTGAAGCTTTCTTT
TRBJ2-7 TRBD2 TRBV29-1 - CSGTSSGPPEQYF TGCAGCGGGACTAGTTCAGGGCCTCCCGAGCAGTACTTC
TRBJ1-2 TRBD1 TRBV7-2 - CASSQINTGTGYGYTF TGTGCCAGCAGCCAAATCAACACCGGGACAGGGTATGGCTACACCTTC
TRBJ2-3 TRBD2 TRBV2 - CASSGYSGASSSTDTQYF TGTGCCAGCAGTGGGTATAGCGGGGCGTCTTCTAGCACAGATACGCAGTATTTT
TRBJ1-4 - TRBV29-1 - CSVGGAGEEKLFF TGCAGCGTTGGTGGGGCAGGAGAGGAAAAACTGTTTTTT
TRBJ2-3 TRBD2 TRBV29-1 once CSVEGVLASGRRTDTQYF TGCAGCGTTGAAGGAGTGTTGGCTAGCGGGCGACGCACAGATACGCAGTATTTT
TRBJ2-7 TRBD2 TRBV11-2 - CASSLGLASYSYEQYF TGTGCCAGCAGCTTGGGACTAGCGTCCTACTCCTACGAGCAGTACTTC
TRBJ2-5 - TRBV24-1 - CATSGIGGEETQYF TGTGCCACCAGCGGGATAGGGGGAGAAGAGACCCAGTACTTC
TRBJ1-2 TRBD1 TRBV19 once CASNLDRANYGYTF TGTGCCAGTAACCTCGACAGGGCTAACTATGGCTACACCTTC
TRBJ1-5 TRBD1 TRBV5-8 - CASSSGQGFSPQHF TGTGCCAGCAGCTCGGGACAGGGGTTTAGTCCCCAGCATTTT
TRBJ2-2 TRBD2 TRBV29-1 - CSVDGLAGTNTGELFF TGCAGCGTAGATGGACTAGCGGGAACGAACACCGGGGAGCTGTTTTTT
TRBJ2-7 TRBD1 TRBV19 - CASSIETGGYEQYF TGTGCCAGTAGTATAGAGACAGGGGGGTATGAGCAGTACTTC
TRBJ2-7 TRBD1 TRBV28 many CASSRPGQGTYEQYF TGTGCCAGCAGTCGACCGGGACAGGGGACCTACGAGCAGTACTTC
TRBJ2-2 TRBD1 TRBV18 - CASSLGTGRTGELFF TGTGCCAGCTCACTCGGGACAGGGAGGACCGGGGAGCTGTTTTTT
TRBJ2-7 TRBD1 TRBV18 - CASSPPGTGGYSYEQYF TGTGCCAGCTCACCACCGGGAACAGGGGGATACTCCTACGAGCAGTACTTC
TRBJ2-7 - TRBV6-2/TRBV6-3 - CASSYSPGEIVYEQYF TGTGCCAGCAGTTACTCACCAGGGGAGATTGTCTACGAGCAGTACTTC
TRBJ2-7 TRBD1 TRBV7-2 once CASSPPTGAYEQYF TGTGCCAGCAGCCCCCCGACAGGGGCCTACGAGCAGTACTTC
TRBJ2-7 TRBD2 TRBV18 - CASSHGTSGEHEQYF TGTGCCAGCTCACACGGGACTAGCGGGGAGCACGAGCAGTACTTC
TRBJ1-1 - TRBV28 - CASSLSPRGTTEAFF TGTGCCAGCAGTTTATCGCCCAGGGGAACCACTGAAGCTTTCTTT
TRBJ2-7 - TRBV5-6 - CASSSPTVTYEQYF TGTGCCAGCAGCTCCCCTACCGTAACCTACGAGCAGTACTTC
TRBJ2-1 TRBD2 TRBV2 - CATVPNSSGSYNEQFF TGTGCCACCGTACCGAACTCTAGCGGCAGCTACAATGAGCAGTTCTTC
TRBJ2-5 - TRBV5-1 - CASSWGRSLGETQYF TGCGCCAGCAGCTGGGGCCGGAGCCTTGGGGAGACCCAGTACTTC
TRBJ2-4 - TRBV27 - CASSSPGAKNIQYF TGTGCCAGCAGCTCTCCGGGAGCCAAAAACATTCAGTACTTC
TRBJ2-1 - TRBV5-4 - CASSLDLEMNEQFF TGTGCCAGCAGCTTGGACCTAGAAATGAATGAGCAGTTCTTC
TRBJ1-1 - TRBV28 - CASTVNTEAFF TGTGCCAGCACGGTGAACACTGAAGCTTTCTTT
TRBJ1-1 - TRBV7-9 - CASSLEGPGFSEAFF TGTGCCAGCAGCTTAGAGGGGCCAGGGTTTTCTGAAGCTTTCTTT
TRBJ2-3 - TRBV10-3 - CAISESNPRTDTQYF TGTGCCATCAGTGAGTCTAATCCCCGCACAGATACGCAGTATTTT
TRBJ1-6 TRBD1 TRBV27 - CASSPGRGLNSPLHF TGTGCCAGCAGCCCCGGGAGGGGGCTTAATTCACCCCTCCACTTT
TRBJ1-1 - TRBV5-1 once CASSGGGGGTEAFF TGCGCCAGCAGCGGAGGGGGAGGGGGAACTGAAGCTTTCTTT
TRBJ2-3 TRBD1 TRBV4-1 - CASSSHITGDRTDTQYF TGCGCCAGCAGCTCCCACATTACAGGGGACCGCACAGATACGCAGTATTTT
TRBJ2-4 - TRBV27 - CASSLSLLLAKNIQYF TGTGCCAGCAGTTTATCTTTGTTACTAGCCAAAAACATTCAGTACTTC
TRBJ2-5 - TRBV30 - CAWSDPLGKETQYF TGTGCCTGGAGTGACCCCCTCGGTAAAGAGACCCAGTACTTC
TRBJ2-1 TRBD2 TRBV10-1 - CATAPGGANEQFF TGCGCCACCGCCCCGGGGGGAGCGAATGAGCAGTTCTTC
TRBJ2-7 TRBD1 TRBV27 - CASRDGTASYEQYF TGTGCCAGCAGGGATGGGACAGCCTCCTACGAGCAGTACTTC
TRBJ2-3 - TRBV9 - CASSVGDSHTDTQYF TGTGCCAGCAGCGTAGGGGACTCACACACAGATACGCAGTATTTT
TRBJ1-6 - TRBV5-1 - CASSVRDNPNSPLHF TGCGCCAGCAGCGTCCGCGATAACCCTAATTCACCCCTCCACTTT